What follows are 20 T cell receptor beta chains derived from one specimen sequenced in a study of blood T cell repertoires in COVID-19. Measured with immunoSEQ multiplex PCR; TCRdb has only the in-frame clones, and not every one. The data contain 150,000 or so clones, more than 85% of them singletons. The sequenced sample consisted of peripheral blood. These receptors all stem from a man aged 18 to 30 with acute or convalescent COVID-19.

The V call is TRBV5-4, the J call TRBJ1-3; a possible D gene is TRBD1 (5 bases). CDR3 length: 14 amino acids. Trimming removed 2 bases from V and 0 bases from J, with 6 bases in between. CDR1 and CDR2 (germline): SGHNT, YYREEE (reference sequence). The CDR3, as DNA: TGTGCCAGCAGCTTCAGGGACTCTGGAAACACCATATATTTT. Protein sequence: CASSFRDSGNTIYF.

The rearrangement joins TRBV14 to TRBJ2-1; TRBD1 agrees at 7 bases. The CDR3 is 14 amino acids. CDR1 and CDR2 from the germline V gene are SGHDN and FVKESK. Trimming cost V 6 bases and J 6 bases; bases outside gene matches: 8. CDR3 coding DNA: TGTGCCAGCAGACTGAACGCAGGGGGCAATGAGCAGTTCTTC. Translated: CASRLNAGGNEQFF.

CDR3 sequence reads: CASSTGTSGTQYF. Here the CDR3 DNA reads TGTGCCAGTAGTACCGGGACTTCTGGGACCCAGTACTTC. The chain has TRBV19 and TRBJ2-5, with D perhaps matching TRBD2 (6 bases). Germline CDR1 reads LNHDA; CDR2 reads SQIVND (reference sequence). The V end was cut by 4 bases, the J end by 7 bases, with 13 bases between. The CDR3 runs to 13 residues. Variable domain in full (rest from reference TRBV19 and TRBJ2-5): DGGITQSPKYLFRKEGQNVTLSCEQNLNHDAMYWYRQDPGQGLRLIYYSQIVNDFQKGDIAEGYSVSREKKESFPLTVTSAQKNPTAFYLCASSTGTSGTQYFGPGTRLLVL.

The chain combines TRBV7-2 with TRBJ2-2; TRBD2 aligns across 9 bases. This CDR3 spans 18 amino acids. CDR1 is SGHTA, CDR2 FQGNSA, per germline. J lost 0 bases, V lost 5 bases, and 10 bases had no gene match. The CDR3 nucleotides read TGTGCCAGCAGCCCACATATAGCGGGGGCTGCGAACACCGGGGAGCTGTTTTTT. Translating it yields CASSPHIAGAANTGELFF.

This clone was counted only a few times. The chain links TRBV24-1 to TRBJ2-3; 9 bases align to TRBD1. The V gene's germline CDR1 is KGHDR and CDR2 SFDVKD. The V gene end was trimmed by 8 bases and the J gene end by 1 base; junction bases not matched to a gene: 6. CDR3 length: 15 residues. CDR3 protein: CATIMDRGRTDTQYF. In nucleotides, the CDR3 is TGTGCCACCATCATGGACAGGGGACGCACAGATACGCAGTATTTT.

This chain connects TRBV5-1 to TRBJ2-1, with D possibly matching TRBD1 (6 bases). This CDR3 contains 15 residues. Germline V CDR1 and CDR2: SGHRS, YFSETQ. The V end was cut by 0 bases, the J end by 2 bases, with 9 bases between. The CDR3 is CASSLAWGPYNEQFF. Written as DNA, the CDR3 is TGCGCCAGCAGCTTGGCCTGGGGGCCCTACAATGAGCAGTTCTTC.

This clone was seen only once. The chain uses TRBV7-6 and TRBJ1-1; D not resolved. Trimming took off 1 base at V and 1 base at J, with 10 bases between the two ends. The CDR3 has 15 amino acids. Germline V CDR1 and CDR2: SGHVS, FNYEAQ. CDR3 in amino acids: CASSLDFAGNTEAFF. DNA of the CDR3: TGTGCCAGCAGCTTAGATTTCGCAGGGAACACTGAAGCTTTCTTT. Full variable domain (rest looked up from reference TRBV7-6 and TRBJ1-1): GAGVSQSPRYKVTKRGQDVALRCDPISGHVSLYWYRQALGQGPEFLTYFNYEAQQDKSGLPNDRFSAERPEGSISTLTIQRTEQRDSAMYRCASSLDFAGNTEAFFGQGTRLTVV.

V is TRBV7-3 and J is TRBJ2-3; D is perhaps TRBD2 (5 bases). The V and J ends lost 1 base and 2 bases respectively, with 10 bases between them. The germline gives CDR1 SGHTA, CDR2 FQGTGA. The CDR3 runs 15 residues. The CDR3 DNA sequence: TGTGCCAGCAGCTTAAGGGCTAGCAACACAGATACGCAGTATTTT. Translation gives CASSLRASNTDTQYF.

This clone has only one observation. The V and J genes are TRBV7-7 and TRBJ2-1; 10 bases line up with TRBD1. Germline loops: CDR1 SSHAT, CDR2 FNYEAQ (reference sequence). This CDR3 contains 16 residues. The ends lost 5 bases at V and 4 bases at J; junction bases unmatched: 8. CDR3 coding DNA: TGTGCCAGCAGCCCCAGCAGGGGACAGGGGTACAATGAGCAGTTCTTC. It encodes CASSPSRGQGYNEQFF.

The V gene is TRBV3-1 (or the pseudogene TRBV3-2), the J gene TRBJ2-5; 12 nucleotides match TRBD2. CDR3 length equals 17 residues. Germline V gene data show CDR1 as LGHDT and CDR2 as YNNKEL (reference sequence). The junction had 11 bases not matched to a gene; V was cut back by 5 bases and J by 4 bases. For the CDR3, the DNA is TGTGCCAGCAGCGAAAACCTAGCGGGGGGGCCTGGAGAGACCCAGTACTTC. As protein: CASSENLAGGPGETQYF.

CDR3 sequence reads: CATGQGAVETQYF. As DNA, the CDR3 is TGTGCCACGGGACAGGGGGCTGTGGAGACCCAGTACTTC. The chain uses TRBV24-1 and TRBJ2-5, with 12 bases lining up with TRBD1. The germline V gene has CDR1 KGHDR and CDR2 SFDVKD. Trimming took 10 bases from V and 5 from J; bases not matched to a gene: 4. This CDR3 is 13 amino acids long.

A few counts support this clone. V is TRBV6-4 and J is TRBJ2-2, with a possible D match to TRBD2 (5 bases). The germline V gene encodes CDR1 MRHNA and CDR2 SNTAGT. The V end was cut by 0 bases, the J end by 6 bases, with 11 bases between. The length of the CDR3 is 15 residues. CDR3 nucleotides: TGTGCCAGCAGTGACTCTACTAGATCTTCCGGGGAGCTGTTTTTT. Amino acid sequence: CASSDSTRSSGELFF.

The table lists this clone with a few counts. The chain combines TRBV30 with TRBJ1-1; 8 bases map to TRBD1. In germline, CDR1 is GTSNPN, CDR2 SVGIG (reference sequence). V lost 5 bases, J lost 1 base, and 3 bases stayed unmatched. The CDR3 runs to 13 residues. The CDR3 bases are TGTGCCTGGGGACAGGGTACGAACACTGAAGCTTTCTTT. Its protein product is CAWGQGTNTEAFF.

This chain links TRBV18 with TRBJ2-3, with D possibly TRBD2 on 5 matching bases. Trimming shortened V by 3 bases and J by 2 bases, and 18 bases separated the two germline ends. Germline V gene data show CDR1 as KGHSH and CDR2 as LQKENI. This CDR3 spans 17 amino acids. The CDR3 DNA sequence: TGTGCCAGCTCACCCATACCGACGACTAAACCCACAGATACGCAGTATTTT. This gives the protein CASSPIPTTKPTDTQYF. Based on the CDR3 plus reference TRBV18 and TRBJ2-3, the full variable domain is NAGVMQNPRHLVRRRGQEARLRCSPMKGHSHVYWYRQLPEEGLKFMVYLQKENIIDESGMPKERFSAEFPKEGPSILRIQQVVRGDSAAYFCASSPIPTTKPTDTQYFGPGTRLTVL.

The chain carries TRBV2 and TRBJ2-3, with 8 bases identical to TRBD1. V trimming: 4 bases; J trimming: 3 bases; junction bases outside the gene matches: 6. Germline V gene sequence: CDR1 SNHLY, CDR2 FYNNEI. This CDR3 region has 15 residues. CDR3: CASSVQDRVTDTQYF. CDR3 DNA sequence: TGTGCCAGCAGTGTTCAGGACAGGGTTACAGATACGCAGTATTTT.

This chain connects TRBV6-1 to TRBJ1-6, with TRBD1 identical over 8 bases. The CDR3 runs to 14 residues. Germline values: CDR1 MNHNS, CDR2 SASEGT. The trim removed 1 base at V and 8 bases at J, leaving 1 base unmatched. CDR3 loop: CASSEGTGYSPLHF. CDR3 nucleotide sequence: TGTGCCAGCAGTGAAGGGACAGGGTATTCACCCCTCCACTTT.

V and J are TRBV14 and TRBJ1-1; 7 positions match TRBD1. CDR1 SGHDN and CDR2 FVKESK come from the germline V gene. J was trimmed by 3 bases and V by 4 bases; bases with no gene match: 11. The CDR3 is made up of 16 amino acids. The CDR3 bases are TGTGCCAGCAGCCGGAAGGCGCGCAGGGGGGACACTGAAGCTTTCTTT. This translates into CASSRKARRGDTEAFF.

The J gene is TRBJ1-2, the V gene TRBV27; 10 bases are shared with TRBD1. The CDR3 is 15 residues long. From germline, CDR1 is MNHEY and CDR2 SMNVEV (reference sequence). The junction had 4 bases not matched to a gene; V was cut back by 0 bases and J by 6 bases. The CDR3 nucleotides read TGTGCCAGCAGTTTATCGGGGGGGACAGGGGATGGCTACACCTTC. It yields the protein CASSLSGGTGDGYTF.

The J gene is TRBJ2-3, the V gene TRBV11-3, with a weak D call TRBD1 (6 bases). With 1 base removed from V and 0 bases from J, the gap between germline ends came to 8 bases. The CDR3 loop spans 15 amino acids. CDR1 is SGHNT and CDR2 is YENEEA in the germline V gene. In DNA form, the CDR3 reads TGTGCCAGCAGCTTAGGGCAGGGGAGCACAGATACGCAGTATTTT. The encoded protein is CASSLGQGSTDTQYF.

This clone was counted a few times. V usage is TRBV25-1 and J usage is TRBJ1-4; 7 bases map to TRBD1. CDR1 and CDR2 from the germline V gene are MGHDK and SYGVNS. The CDR3 covers 15 residues. J lost 5 bases, V lost 5 bases, and 8 bases had no gene match. CDR3 in amino acids: CASSSGQVYNEKLFF. The CDR3 nucleotides are TGTGCCAGCAGTTCAGGACAGGTTTACAATGAAAAACTGTTTTTT.